Included here is one T cell receptor beta chain sequence, with context. The antigen is not known. The data derive from a study of shared clonotypes between healthy human individuals. General study findings and limits: Only blood was sampled, and tissue TCR repertoires likely differ from blood ones.

In the original workflow: ImmunoSEQ output held junction-only sequences without quality scores, so filtering differed. Clones were sequenced by immunoSEQ multiplex PCR, and TCRdb holds only the in-frame ones, with some missing. V, J and clone size derive from that table, while D and trimming were established from the DNA sequence. This sample has roughly 530,000 clones, with almost 97% found just once. Sequencing was carried out using naive CD4+ T cells sorted from blood. Subset in this sample: CD45RA+ positively selected. This sequence was found in a young woman in good health.

CDR3 protein: CASSSTGTYYSNQPQHF. The CDR3, as DNA: TGTGCCAGCAGTTCTACAGGGACCTATTATAGCAATCAGCCCCAGCATTTT. This rearrangement joins TRBV28 to TRBJ1-5, with D maybe TRBD1 (6 bases). Germline CDR1 MDHEN, CDR2 SYDVKM. Trimming stripped 4 bases from V and 0 bases from J, with 16 bases between. The CDR3 consists of 17 residues. Full variable domain (remainder filled in from reference TRBV28 and TRBJ1-5): DVKVTQSSRYLVKRTGEKVFLECVQDMDHENMFWYRQDPGLGLRLIYFSYDVKMKEKGDIPEGYSVSREKKERFSLILESASTNQTSMYLCASSSTGTYYSNQPQHFGDGTRLSIL.